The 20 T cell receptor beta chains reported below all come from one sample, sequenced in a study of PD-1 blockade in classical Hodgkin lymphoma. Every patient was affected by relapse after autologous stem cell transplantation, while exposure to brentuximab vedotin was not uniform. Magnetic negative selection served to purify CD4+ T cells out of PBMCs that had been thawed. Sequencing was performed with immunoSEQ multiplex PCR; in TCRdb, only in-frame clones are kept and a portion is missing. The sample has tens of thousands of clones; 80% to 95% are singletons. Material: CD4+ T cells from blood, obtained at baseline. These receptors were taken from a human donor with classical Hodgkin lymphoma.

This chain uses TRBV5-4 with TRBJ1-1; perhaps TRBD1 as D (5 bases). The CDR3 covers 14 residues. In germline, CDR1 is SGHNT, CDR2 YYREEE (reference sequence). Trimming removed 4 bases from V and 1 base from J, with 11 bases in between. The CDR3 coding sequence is TGTGCCAGCAGCCTGACGGGACGGAACACTGAAGCTTTCTTT. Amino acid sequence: CASSLTGRNTEAFF.

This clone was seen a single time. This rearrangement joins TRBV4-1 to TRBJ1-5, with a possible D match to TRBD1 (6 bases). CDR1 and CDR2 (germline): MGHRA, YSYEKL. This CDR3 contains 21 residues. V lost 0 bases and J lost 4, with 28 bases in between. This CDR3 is CASSQEEVRDRRATENQPQHF. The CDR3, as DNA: TGCGCCAGCAGCCAAGAGGAGGTTCGAGACAGGCGGGCGACGGAGAATCAGCCCCAGCATTTT.

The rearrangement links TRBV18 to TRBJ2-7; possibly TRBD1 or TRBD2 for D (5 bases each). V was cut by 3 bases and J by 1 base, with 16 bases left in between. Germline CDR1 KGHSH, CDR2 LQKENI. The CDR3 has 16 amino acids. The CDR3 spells CASSPTGTEVSYEQYF. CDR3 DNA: TGTGCCAGCTCACCGACCGGGACGGAGGTTTCCTACGAGCAGTACTTC.

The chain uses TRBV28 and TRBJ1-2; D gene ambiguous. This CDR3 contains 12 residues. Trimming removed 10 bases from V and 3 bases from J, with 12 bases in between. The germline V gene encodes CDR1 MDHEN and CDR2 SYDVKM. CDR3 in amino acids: CATLEGDYGYTF. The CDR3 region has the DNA TGTGCCACCCTAGAGGGCGACTATGGCTACACCTTC.

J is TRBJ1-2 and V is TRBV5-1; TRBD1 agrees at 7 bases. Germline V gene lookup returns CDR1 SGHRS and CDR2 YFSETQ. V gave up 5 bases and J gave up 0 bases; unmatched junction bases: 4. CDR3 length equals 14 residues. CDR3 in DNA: TGCGCCAGCAGTCGAGGACAGGCTAACTATGGCTACACCTTC. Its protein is CASSRGQANYGYTF.

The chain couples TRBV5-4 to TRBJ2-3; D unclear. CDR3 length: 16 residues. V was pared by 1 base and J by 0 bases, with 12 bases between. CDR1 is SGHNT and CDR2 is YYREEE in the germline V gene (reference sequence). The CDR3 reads CASSLSRAFSTDTQYF. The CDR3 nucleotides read TGTGCCAGCAGCTTGTCCCGCGCCTTTAGCACAGATACGCAGTATTTT.

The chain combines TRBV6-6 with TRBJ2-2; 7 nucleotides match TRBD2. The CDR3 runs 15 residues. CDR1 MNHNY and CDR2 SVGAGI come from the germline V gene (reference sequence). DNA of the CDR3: TGTGCGGCGCGTGGGAGGGCCGTGAACACCGGGGAGCTGTTTTTT. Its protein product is CAARGRAVNTGELFF.

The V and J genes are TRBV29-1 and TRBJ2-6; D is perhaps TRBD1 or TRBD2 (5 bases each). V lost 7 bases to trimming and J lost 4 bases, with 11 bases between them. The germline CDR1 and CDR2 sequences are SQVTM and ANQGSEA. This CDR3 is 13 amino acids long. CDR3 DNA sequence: TGCAGCGCTGAGGGGATGGGGGCCAACGTCCTGACTTTC. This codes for CSAEGMGANVLTF.

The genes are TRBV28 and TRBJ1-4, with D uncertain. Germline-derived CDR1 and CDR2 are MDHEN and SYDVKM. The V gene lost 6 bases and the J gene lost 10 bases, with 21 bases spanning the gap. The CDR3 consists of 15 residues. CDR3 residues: CASSLLRGRPSKLFF. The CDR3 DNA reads TGTGCCAGCAGCCTCCTACGGGGAAGGCCCTCAAAACTGTTTTTT.

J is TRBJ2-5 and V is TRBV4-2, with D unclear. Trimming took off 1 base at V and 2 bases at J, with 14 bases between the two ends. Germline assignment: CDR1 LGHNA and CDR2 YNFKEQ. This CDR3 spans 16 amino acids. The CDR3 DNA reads TGTGCCAGCAGCCAAGGTAGGGCGGAGATTCAAGAGACCCAGTACTTC. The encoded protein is CASSQGRAEIQETQYF.

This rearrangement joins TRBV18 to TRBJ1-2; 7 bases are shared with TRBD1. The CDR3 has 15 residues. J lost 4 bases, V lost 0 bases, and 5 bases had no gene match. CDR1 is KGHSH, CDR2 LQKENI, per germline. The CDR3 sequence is CASSPPGSGGYGYTF. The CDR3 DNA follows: TGTGCCAGCTCACCACCGGGTTCAGGGGGCTATGGCTACACCTTC. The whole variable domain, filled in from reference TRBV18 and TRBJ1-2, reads NAGVMQNPRHLVRRRGQEARLRCSPMKGHSHVYWYRQLPEEGLKFMVYLQKENIIDESGMPKERFSAEFPKEGPSILRIQQVVRGDSAAYFCASSPPGSGGYGYTFGSGTRLTVV.

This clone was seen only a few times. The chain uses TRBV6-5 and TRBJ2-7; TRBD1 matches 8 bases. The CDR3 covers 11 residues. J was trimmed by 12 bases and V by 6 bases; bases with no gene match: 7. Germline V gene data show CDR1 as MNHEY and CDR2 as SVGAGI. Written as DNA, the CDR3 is TGTGCCAGCAGGTTCCGGGACAGGCTGTACTTC. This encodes CASRFRDRLYF.

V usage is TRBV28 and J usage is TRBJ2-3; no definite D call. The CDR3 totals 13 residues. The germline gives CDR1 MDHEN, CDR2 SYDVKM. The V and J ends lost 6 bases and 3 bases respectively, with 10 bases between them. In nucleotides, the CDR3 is TGTGCCAGCAGCCGAACATCAACAGATACGCAGTATTTT. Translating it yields CASSRTSTDTQYF.

CDR3 sequence: CSVAGLAGSIEQFF. CDR3 in DNA: TGCAGCGTTGCGGGACTAGCGGGATCAATTGAGCAGTTCTTC. The gene calls are TRBV29-1 and TRBJ2-1; 13 nucleotides match TRBD2. The CDR3 totals 14 residues. V shed 4 bases, J shed 9 bases, and the junction held 6 bases outside the gene matches. The germline CDR1 and CDR2 sequences are SQVTM and ANQGSEA.

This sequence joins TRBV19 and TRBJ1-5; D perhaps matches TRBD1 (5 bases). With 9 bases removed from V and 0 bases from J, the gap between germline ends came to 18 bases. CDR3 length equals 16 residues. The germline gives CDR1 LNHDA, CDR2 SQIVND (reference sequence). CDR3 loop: CASRDLIRYSNQPQHF. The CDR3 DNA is TGTGCCAGCAGGGACCTAATCAGATATAGCAATCAGCCCCAGCATTTT.

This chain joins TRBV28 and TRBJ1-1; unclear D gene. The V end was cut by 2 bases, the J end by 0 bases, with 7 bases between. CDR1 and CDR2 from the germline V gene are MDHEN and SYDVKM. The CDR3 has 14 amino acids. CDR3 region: CASSLVGMNTEAFF. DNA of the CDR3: TGTGCCAGCAGTTTAGTAGGGATGAACACTGAAGCTTTCTTT.

CDR3 protein: CASSQRDKSVFANTGELFF. The CDR3 DNA sequence: TGTGCCAGCAGCCAAAGGGACAAATCTGTGTTCGCGAACACCGGGGAGCTGTTTTTT. The chain couples TRBV14 to TRBJ2-2, with a weak D call TRBD1 (6 bases). In germline, CDR1 is SGHDN, CDR2 FVKESK. The CDR3 consists of 19 residues. The V end lost 2 bases, the J end lost 0 bases, and 19 bases lay between the germline ends.

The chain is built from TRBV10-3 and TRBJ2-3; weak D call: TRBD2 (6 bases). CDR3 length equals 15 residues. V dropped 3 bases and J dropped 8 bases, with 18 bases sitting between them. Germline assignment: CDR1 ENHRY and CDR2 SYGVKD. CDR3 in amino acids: CAISDGSRAEGTQYF. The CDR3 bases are TGTGCCATCAGTGATGGTTCCCGGGCGGAGGGTACGCAGTATTTT.

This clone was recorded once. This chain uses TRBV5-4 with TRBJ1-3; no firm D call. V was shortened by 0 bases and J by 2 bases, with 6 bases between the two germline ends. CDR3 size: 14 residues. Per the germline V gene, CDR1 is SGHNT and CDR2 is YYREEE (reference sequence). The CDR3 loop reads CASSLDRTGNTIYF. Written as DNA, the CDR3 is TGTGCCAGCAGCTTGGACAGAACTGGAAACACCATATATTTT.

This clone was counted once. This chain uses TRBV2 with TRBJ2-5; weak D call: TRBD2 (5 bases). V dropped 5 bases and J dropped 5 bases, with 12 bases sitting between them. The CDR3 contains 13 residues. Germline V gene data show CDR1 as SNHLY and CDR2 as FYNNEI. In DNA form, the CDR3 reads TGTGCCAGCAGTTTTGATAGAGGGGAGACCCAGTACTTC. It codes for CASSFDRGETQYF.